This is a list of T cell receptor beta chains from one sample in a study of blood T cell repertoires in COVID-19. Libraries were prepared by immunoSEQ multiplex PCR; TCRdb keeps only in-frame clonotypes and omits some of them. The sample lists some 85,000 clones, around three quarters seen once, with roughly a fifth in the top ten. Sequences were obtained from peripheral blood. Source of these receptors: a woman older than 75 with active or convalescent COVID-19. Each CDR3 is given with its conserved first and last residue. D genes are given only for firm matches. The listing skips clone size in some rows; elsewhere it reads once, few, many or a size class.

v_call	j_call	d_call	cdr3_length	clone_size	cdr3_aa	cdr3_nt
TRBV19	TRBJ1-6	-	14	many	CASSTAQGNSPLHF	TGTGCCAGTAGTACGGCACAGGGTAATTCACCCCTCCACTTT
TRBV6-1	TRBJ1-5	TRBD1	16	few	CASSAQQGARGQPQHF	TGTGCCAGCAGTGCCCAACAGGGGGCGCGGGGTCAGCCCCAGCATTTT
TRBV7-2	TRBJ1-1	-	14	-	CASSLFLTIGEAFF	TGTGCCAGCAGCTTATTCCTCACTATAGGTGAAGCTTTCTTT
TRBV6-1	TRBJ1-2	-	13	-	CASSELQEFWSTF	TGTGCCAGCAGTGAACTTCAGGAATTCTGGTCCACCTTC
TRBV7-8	TRBJ2-2	TRBD2	15	few	CASSPGGGNTGELFF	TGTGCCAGCAGCCCTGGGGGGGGAAACACCGGGGAGCTGTTTTTT
TRBV6-4	TRBJ2-3	TRBD1	14	-	CASSTGTGADTQYF	TGTGCCAGCAGTACCGGGACAGGAGCAGATACGCAGTATTTT
TRBV7-2	TRBJ1-2	-	12	-	CATTQGYYGYTF	TGTGCCACCACACAGGGTTACTATGGCTACACCTTC
TRBV7-2	TRBJ2-2	TRBD1	15	-	CASSQDRASTGELFF	TGTGCCAGCAGTCAGGACAGGGCGAGTACCGGGGAGCTGTTTTTT
TRBV12-3/TRBV12-4	TRBJ1-1	TRBD1	13	-	CASSRTGGYVAFF	TGTGCCAGCAGTCGGACAGGGGGTTATGTAGCTTTCTTT
TRBV12-3/TRBV12-4	TRBJ1-1	TRBD1	12	few	CASSLIPGQVFF	TGTGCCAGCAGTCTTATTCCGGGACAGGTTTTCTTT
TRBV4-3	TRBJ2-3	TRBD2	13	-	CASSQEGGGTQYF	TGCGCCAGCAGCCAAGAGGGCGGGGGTACGCAGTATTTT
TRBV25-1	TRBJ2-3	-	13	-	CASSGVGPDTQYF	TGTGCCAGCAGTGGCGTCGGTCCAGATACGCAGTATTTT
TRBV5-1	TRBJ2-5	-	14	-	CASSVSLAEETQYF	TGCGCCAGCAGCGTTTCACTAGCAGAAGAGACCCAGTACTTC
TRBV19	TRBJ1-2	TRBD1	13	-	CASTGQGGYGYTF	TGTGCCAGTACGGGACAGGGTGGTTATGGCTACACCTTC
TRBV9	TRBJ2-1	-	14	-	CASSVTSQLNEQFF	TGTGCCAGCAGCGTCACTAGCCAGCTCAATGAGCAGTTCTTC
TRBV27	TRBJ1-3	TRBD1	15	-	CASSLSAQGGNTIYF	TGTGCCAGCAGTTTATCCGCACAGGGGGGAAACACCATATATTTT
TRBV10-3	TRBJ1-1	-	13	-	CATQKTTNTEAFF	TGTGCCACCCAAAAGACAACGAACACTGAAGCTTTCTTT
TRBV27	TRBJ1-6	TRBD1	18	-	CASSLYRGFSSYNSPLHF	TGTGCCAGCAGTTTGTACAGGGGATTTAGTTCCTATAATTCACCCCTCCACTTT
TRBV28	TRBJ1-5	TRBD1	16	-	CASSLTFTGEDQPQHF	TGTGCCAGCAGTTTAACTTTTACAGGGGAGGATCAGCCCCAGCATTTT
TRBV2	TRBJ1-6	-	14	few	CASIPGPMNSPLHF	TGTGCCAGCATTCCAGGGCCTATGAATTCACCCCTCCACTTT
TRBV9	TRBJ1-2	-	15	-	CASSVELERGGVYTF	TGTGCCAGCAGCGTAGAGTTGGAGAGAGGTGGCGTCTACACCTTC